This T cell receptor (beta chain) was identified during a study of T-cell reconstitution after alpha-beta-depleted transplantation in children. Whole-study results and caveats: Where some patients showed high TCRbeta diversity at day 60, it came from recipient T cells and thymic progenitors that had survived. In patients about two months after transplant, alpha-beta T cells reportedly arose from several hundred expanded graft clones. Hyperexpanded clones declined; after one year, newly produced T cells mostly supplied diversity.

Trimming left V 2 bases short and J 13 bases short, with 12 bases between. Germline CDR1 MDHEN, CDR2 SYDVKM. The CDR3 extends over 12 amino acids. Preparation of the TCRbeta library used unique molecular identifiers. TCRdb re-derived calls from the PCR reads in MiXCR, one entry per CDR3 protein. The sample holds about 1,000,000 distinct CDR3 sequences, roughly 29% seen once. A word on this clonotype: Its target is unknown.

The TCR sequence derives from a boy less than two years old who had a stem cell transplant for SCID, so the T cells may come from the graft donor. The chain has TRBV28 and TRBJ2-1, with D possibly being TRBD2 (6 bases). The sequencing here drew on PBMCs, mostly from graft donor cells, taken 360 days after TCRalphabeta/CD19-depleted stem cell transplant. CDR3 protein: CASSLRGLHQFF. Written as DNA, the CDR3 is TGTGCCAGCAGTTTAAGGGGACTCCACCAGTTCTTC.